A selection of T cell receptor beta chains follows, all from one sample in a study of cytomegalovirus exposure and HLA in healthy donors. Method: immunoSEQ multiplex PCR; TCRdb's copy keeps in-frame clones and lacks some. Of around 80,000 clones listed, over 65% were seen once; the top ten hold over 8%. Sample: PBMCs. The receptor source for this set is a man aged 35-49 years in good health and CMV-seropositive. Each CDR3 is given with its conserved first and last residue. The D gene is left open where the match is weak. Some rows mark clone size as missing; the rest say once, few, many or name a class of expanded clone.

v_call	clone_size	d_call	j_call	cdr3_aa	cdr3_nt
TRBV5-6	.	TRBD1	TRBJ2-7	CASSSIMGGTGQYEQYF	TGTGCCAGCAGCTCGATCATGGGCGGGACAGGACAATACGAGCAGTACTTC
TRBV2	.	.	TRBJ2-1	CASSGAGSYNEQFF	TGTGCCAGCAGTGGGGCGGGCTCCTACAATGAGCAGTTCTTC
TRBV7-9	.	.	TRBJ1-5	CASSLGAGLSNQPQHF	TGTGCCAGCAGCTTAGGGGCAGGGTTAAGCAATCAGCCCCAGCATTTT
TRBV7-2	few	.	TRBJ1-1	CASSLRLGLSGGREAFF	TGTGCCAGCAGCTTAAGATTAGGATTGTCGGGGGGCCGTGAAGCTTTCTTT
TRBV7-2	once	.	TRBJ1-4	CASSATYEKLFF	TGTGCCAGCAGCGCGACTTATGAAAAACTGTTTTTT
TRBV2	.	TRBD1	TRBJ2-3	CASSQETGLSSTDTQYF	TGTGCCAGCAGTCAGGAGACAGGGCTCTCTAGCACAGATACGCAGTATTTT
TRBV5-6	.	TRBD1	TRBJ2-7	CASRTGQGGEQYF	TGTGCCAGCAGGACGGGACAGGGGGGAGAGCAGTACTTC
TRBV29-1	.	TRBD2	TRBJ2-1	CSVRTRTSGRSYNEQFF	TGCAGCGTCCGAACCCGGACTAGCGGGAGATCCTACAATGAGCAGTTCTTC
TRBV25-1	.	.	TRBJ2-3	CASSQGGSTDTQYF	TGTGCCAGCAGCCAGGGGGGTAGCACAGATACGCAGTATTTT
TRBV7-2	.	.	TRBJ2-1	CASSLDRDNEQFF	TGTGCCAGCAGCTTAGACAGAGACAATGAGCAGTTCTTC
TRBV5-4	.	TRBD1	TRBJ1-2	CASSRTGSGYTF	TGTGCCAGCAGCCGGACAGGGTCTGGCTACACCTTC
TRBV5-1	.	TRBD1	TRBJ2-7	CASSGQGLDEQYF	TGCGCCAGCTCCGGACAGGGGTTGGACGAGCAGTACTTC
TRBV19	few	.	TRBJ1-5	CASSIWGGNQPQHF	TGTGCCAGTAGTATATGGGGGGGCAATCAGCCCCAGCATTTT
TRBV18	few	.	TRBJ2-7	CASSPREFQYEQYF	TGTGCCAGCTCACCGCGAGAGTTTCAATACGAGCAGTACTTC
TRBV5-6	few	.	TRBJ2-5	CASSADTRGTQYF	TGTGCCAGCAGCGCCGACACACGGGGGACCCAGTACTTC
TRBV30	.	TRBD1	TRBJ1-1	CAWSKTTGATTEAFF	TGTGCCTGGAGTAAGACCACAGGGGCGACCACTGAAGCTTTCTTT
TRBV18	.	.	TRBJ2-2	CASSILGDSTGELFF	TGTGCCAGCTCGATCTTAGGGGATAGCACCGGGGAGCTGTTTTTT
TRBV7-2	medium-sized	.	TRBJ1-1	CASSTQQGRDTEAFF	TGTGCCAGCAGCACTCAACAGGGAAGGGACACTGAAGCTTTCTTT
TRBV21-1	once	.	TRBJ2-7	CASSKRGQGNHYEQYF	TGTGCCAGCAGCAAAAGGGGACAGGGAAATCACTACGAGCAGTACTTC
TRBV28	.	TRBD2	TRBJ2-3	CASSGTSGLGFDTQYF	TGTGCCAGCAGCGGGACTAGCGGTCTAGGGTTCGATACGCAGTATTTT
TRBV5-1	.	TRBD1	TRBJ1-3	CASSDSGTALSGNTIYF	TGCGCCAGCAGCGATTCCGGGACAGCGTTATCTGGAAACACCATATATTTT
TRBV18	.	TRBD2	TRBJ2-5	CATSPAGTQETQYF	TGTGCCACCTCCCCAGCGGGGACTCAAGAGACCCAGTACTTC
TRBV30	.	.	TRBJ2-6	CAWSVSWGAGANVLTF	TGTGCCTGGAGTGTAAGCTGGGGAGCTGGGGCCAACGTCCTGACTTTC
TRBV19	.	TRBD1	TRBJ1-2	CASSSRTGDSYGYTF	TGTGCCAGTAGTTCTCGGACAGGGGATAGCTATGGCTACACCTTC
TRBV7-8	.	.	TRBJ1-3	CASSLSMSGNTIYF	TGTGCCAGCAGCTTGTCTATGTCTGGAAACACCATATATTTT
TRBV5-5	.	TRBD1	TRBJ2-7	CASSFLDREPREQYF	TGTGCCAGCAGCTTTCTGGACAGGGAACCCCGCGAGCAGTACTTC
TRBV29-1	once	TRBD2	TRBJ2-7	CSVGLAGLEQYF	TGCAGCGTTGGACTAGCAGGGCTCGAGCAGTACTTC
TRBV7-9	.	TRBD1	TRBJ2-3	CASYLGQVSTDTQYF	TGTGCCAGCTACCTGGGACAGGTTAGCACAGATACGCAGTATTTT